Below, 24 T cell receptor beta chains from the same sample are listed, as sequenced in a study of beta chain features in type 1 diabetes. Study-wide findings and caveats: For Type 1 diabetes patients, all four CD4+ subsets carried TCRB CDR3s that were moderately but significantly shorter.

No antigen has been assigned to these receptors. The entirety of the isolated RNA underwent reverse transcription, so expressed TCRB transcripts were sequenced. The table came from immunoSEQ multiplex PCR; TCRdb's copy has only in-frame clones and leaves some out. The sample lists approximately 260,000 clones; about a fifth were seen once. Sequencing used naive CD4+ T cells from blood. The receptors derive from a woman aged 35 to 49 with type 1 diabetes.

This rearrangement joins TRBV9 to TRBJ2-4; tentative D call: TRBD2 (5 bases). Germline CDR1 is SGDLS and CDR2 is YYNGEE. V dropped 0 bases and J dropped 0 bases, with 10 bases sitting between them. The CDR3 is made up of 16 amino acids. The CDR3 DNA is TGTGCCAGCAGCGTAGAGGGCGGGTTAGCCAAAAACATTCAGTACTTC. Amino acids: CASSVEGGLAKNIQYF.

This clone was recorded a few times. This chain uses TRBV11-1 with TRBJ2-4, with 8 bases matching TRBD2. The CDR3 length is 14 residues. The junction had 6 bases not matched to a gene; V was cut back by 2 bases and J by 9 bases. Per the germline V gene, CDR1 is SGHAT and CDR2 is FQDESV (reference sequence). The CDR3 sequence is CASSLSGSESIQYF. CDR3 coding DNA: TGTGCCAGCAGCTTAAGCGGGAGTGAGAGCATTCAGTACTTC.

A few counts support this clone. This chain uses TRBV30 with TRBJ1-2; 7 nucleotides align to TRBD1. The germline V gene encodes CDR1 GTSNPN and CDR2 SVGIG (reference sequence). V shed 0 bases and J 4 bases; nucleotides not matched to a gene: 5. The CDR3 consists of 14 residues. CDR3 loop: CAWSVVGGLYGYTF. The CDR3 DNA follows: TGTGCCTGGAGTGTGGTAGGGGGCCTCTATGGCTACACCTTC. Using reference TRBV30 and TRBJ1-2 for the parts outside the CDR3, the full variable domain is SQTIHQWPATLVQPVGSPLSLECTVEGTSNPNLYWYRQAAGRGLQLLFYSVGIGQISSEVPQNLSASRPQDRQFILSSKKLLLSDSGFYLCAWSVVGGLYGYTFGSGTRLTVV.

The chain uses TRBV5-1 and TRBJ2-1, with D maybe TRBD1 (6 bases). The CDR3 runs to 14 residues. V gave up 1 base and J gave up 9 bases, with 14 bases separating them. From germline, CDR1 is SGHRS and CDR2 YFSETQ. CDR3 loop: CASSLRQGKPEQFF. In nucleotides, the CDR3 is TGCGCCAGCAGCTTGAGGCAGGGGAAGCCTGAGCAGTTCTTC.

This clone was detected a few times. The chain joins TRBV7-2 to TRBJ2-3; D is perhaps TRBD1 (5 bases). CDR3 size: 13 residues. The germline V gene encodes CDR1 SGHTA and CDR2 FQGNSA. V lost 2 bases to trimming and J lost 4 bases, with 7 bases between them. The CDR3 region is CASSLQGPDTQYF. The CDR3 coding sequence is TGTGCCAGCAGCTTACAGGGCCCAGATACGCAGTATTTT.

This clone was detected a few times. The chain employs TRBV25-1 and TRBJ2-5; tentatively, D is TRBD2 (5 bases). Trimming pared 10 bases from V and 1 base from J, leaving 16 bases between. Germline-derived CDR1 and CDR2 are MGHDK and SYGVNS. The length of the CDR3 is 14 residues. This chain's CDR3 is CATPRPGIQETQYF. The CDR3 DNA sequence: TGTGCCACCCCCCGGCCCGGGATCCAAGAGACCCAGTACTTC.

This clone showed up just a few times. The chain joins TRBV18 to TRBJ1-1; tentatively, D is TRBD1 (5 bases). The CDR3 covers 14 residues. The V end lost 1 base, the J end lost 6 bases, and 12 bases lay between the germline ends. Germline V CDR1 and CDR2: KGHSH, LQKENI. The CDR3 coding sequence is TGTGCCAGCTCACCACAGCAGGGAAGGTCTGAAGCTTTCTTT. Encoded protein: CASSPQQGRSEAFF.

The chain employs TRBV29-1 and TRBJ2-1; tentative D call: TRBD1 (6 bases). Germline CDR1 and CDR2: SQVTM and ANQGSEA. With 7 bases removed from V and 0 bases from J, the gap between germline ends came to 19 bases. The CDR3 totals 16 residues. The CDR3 region is CSASLQGKGSYNEQFF. In DNA, the CDR3 is TGCAGCGCGTCCCTACAGGGAAAAGGCTCCTACAATGAGCAGTTCTTC.

This clone appeared a few times. J is TRBJ2-1 and V is TRBV18, with D maybe TRBD1 (5 bases). CDR3 length equals 13 residues. Germline V gives CDR1 KGHSH, CDR2 LQKENI. Trimming pared 5 bases from V and 7 bases from J, leaving 12 bases between. The CDR3 nucleotides read TGTGCCAGCTCAGCATCTACAGGAAATGAGCAGTTCTTC. Translated, it gives CASSASTGNEQFF.

The chain carries TRBV7-6 and TRBJ1-6; D not resolved. The germline gives CDR1 SGHVS, CDR2 FNYEAQ. The CDR3 has 14 residues. The germline V and J ends were trimmed by 0 bases and 14 bases, with 14 bases remaining between them. The CDR3 bases are TGTGCCAGCAGCTTAGCGCTGGGCGATTCCACCCTCCACTTT. Amino acids: CASSLALGDSTLHF. The whole variable domain, remainder taken from reference TRBV7-6 and TRBJ1-6, is GAGVSQSPRYKVTKRGQDVALRCDPISGHVSLYWYRQALGQGPEFLTYFNYEAQQDKSGLPNDRFSAERPEGSISTLTIQRTEQRDSAMYRCASSLALGDSTLHFGNGTRLTVT.

The chain links TRBV28 to TRBJ1-2; TRBD1 agrees at 9 bases. CDR1 and CDR2 (germline): MDHEN, SYDVKM. V dropped 11 bases and J dropped 5; count of bases not matched to a gene: 9. The CDR3 covers 13 residues. CDR3 residues: CAVNRGPGYGYTF. Written as DNA, the CDR3 is TGTGCCGTCAACAGGGGGCCAGGGTATGGCTACACCTTC.

The rearrangement links TRBV25-1 to TRBJ1-1; TRBD1 matches at 11 bases. V trimming: 3 bases; J trimming: 0 bases; junction bases outside the gene matches: 3. This CDR3 has 16 amino acids. Germline CDR1 and CDR2: MGHDK and SYGVNS. The chain's CDR3 is CASSDPGQGVNTEAFF. DNA of the CDR3: TGTGCCAGCAGTGACCCGGGACAGGGGGTGAACACTGAAGCTTTCTTT.

There are a few counts of this clone. The rearrangement links TRBV9 to TRBJ1-1; D possibly corresponds to TRBD1 (5 bases). This CDR3 is 14 amino acids long. Germline lookup yields CDR1 SGDLS and CDR2 YYNGEE. V was trimmed by 4 bases and J by 1 base, leaving 11 bases between them. The CDR3 sequence is CASSSIDRNTEAFF. CDR3 sequence (DNA): TGTGCCAGCAGCTCTATCGACAGGAACACTGAAGCTTTCTTT.

The chain recombines TRBV18 with TRBJ1-4; D ambiguous. V lost 0 bases and J lost 3, with 8 bases in between. Germline values: CDR1 KGHSH, CDR2 LQKENI. The CDR3 length is 15 residues. The CDR3 loop is CASSPPNRANEKLFF. As DNA, the CDR3 is TGTGCCAGCTCACCACCGAATCGGGCTAATGAAAAACTGTTTTTT.

The chain carries TRBV18 and TRBJ1-1; 7 bases agree with TRBD1. This CDR3 spans 15 amino acids. Trimming at V came to 6 bases and at J to 0 bases, leaving 7 bases not matched to a gene. Germline CDR1 is KGHSH and CDR2 is LQKENI. The CDR3, as DNA: TGTGCCAGCTCCGCAGGGGGTTCGGTGAACACTGAAGCTTTCTTT. It yields the protein CASSAGGSVNTEAFF.

The rearrangement joins TRBV19 to TRBJ1-2; no firm D call. This CDR3 comprises 13 residues. V dropped 6 bases and J dropped 7 bases, with 15 bases sitting between them. Germline CDR1 is LNHDA and CDR2 is SQIVND (reference sequence). The CDR3 nucleotides are TGTGCCAGTAGAACTCCAGGAATAGGTGGCTACACCTTC. Protein product: CASRTPGIGGYTF.

This clone was found a few times. The same CDR3 also results from other DNA sequences found in this sample. DNA for the CDR3: TGCGCCAGCAGCTCCGGGGAGACCCAGTACTTC. Translating it yields CASSSGETQYF. V usage is TRBV5-1 and J usage is TRBJ2-5; no clear D. In germline, CDR1 is SGHRS, CDR2 YFSETQ. This CDR3 has 11 residues. V shed 3 bases and J shed 5 bases, with 5 bases lying between them.

This clone was seen a handful of times. This chain links TRBV20-1 with TRBJ2-1; TRBD2 agrees at 7 bases. Trimming at V came to 5 bases and at J to 12 bases, leaving 7 bases not matched to a gene. There are 11 residues in the CDR3. Germline V gives CDR1 DFQATT, CDR2 SNEGSKA (reference sequence). In nucleotides, the CDR3 is TGCAGTGCTCTGGGGGGGAACGGGCAGTTCTTC. Protein product: CSALGGNGQFF.

This sequence joins TRBV4-1 and TRBJ2-7; D possibly corresponds to TRBD1 (5 bases). Per the germline V gene, CDR1 is MGHRA and CDR2 is YSYEKL. This CDR3 is built from 16 residues. V lost 0 bases to trimming and J lost 3 bases, with 15 bases between them. The CDR3 bases are TGCGCCAGCAGCCAAGACCGGACACTGCCGGGCTACGAGCAGTACTTC. As protein: CASSQDRTLPGYEQYF.

V and J are TRBV28 and TRBJ2-7; TRBD1 matches at 10 bases. Germline CDR1 is MDHEN and CDR2 is SYDVKM. The length of the CDR3 is 16 residues. V shed 2 bases and J 3 bases; nucleotides not matched to a gene: 7. The chain's CDR3 is CASSLVPGQGNYEQYF. The CDR3 DNA follows: TGTGCCAGCAGTTTAGTCCCGGGACAGGGGAACTACGAGCAGTACTTC.

The chain has TRBV4-1 and TRBJ1-2; TRBD1 matches at 7 bases. CDR1 and CDR2 (germline): MGHRA, YSYEKL. The ends lost 1 base at V and 0 bases at J; junction bases unmatched: 8. This CDR3 comprises 17 residues. CDR3 sequence (DNA): TGCGCCAGCAGCCAAGTTCCCTGGGACAGAGCTAACTATGGCTACACCTTC. It specifies CASSQVPWDRANYGYTF.

The rearrangement links TRBV11-2 to TRBJ1-4; D perhaps matches TRBD1 (6 bases). Germline-derived CDR1 and CDR2 are SGHAT and FQNNGV. The CDR3 length is 13 residues. Trimming removed 3 bases from V and 10 bases from J, with 12 bases in between. The DNA for the CDR3 is TGTGCCAGCAGCTTCCCGGGAGGGGGAAAACTGTTTTTT. Residues: CASSFPGGGKLFF.

The V gene is TRBV5-1, the J gene TRBJ2-1; 10 bases are a match to TRBD2. The germline gives CDR1 SGHRS, CDR2 YFSETQ. The CDR3 totals 15 residues. V dropped 0 bases and J dropped 5; count of bases not matched to a gene: 2. The CDR3: CASSLVAGGDNEQFF. CDR3 DNA sequence: TGCGCCAGCAGCTTGGTAGCGGGGGGTGACAATGAGCAGTTCTTC.

This clone was seen more than once but under ten times. J is TRBJ2-7 and V is TRBV7-2; 10 bases are a match to TRBD2. From germline, CDR1 is SGHTA and CDR2 FQGNSA. The CDR3 is 15 residues long. V dropped 5 bases and J dropped 3; count of bases not matched to a gene: 7. CDR3 in amino acids: CASSLRTSGNYEQYF. The CDR3 bases are TGTGCCAGCAGCCTTAGGACTAGCGGAAACTACGAGCAGTACTTC.